Listed below are T cell receptor beta chains from one sample, sequenced in a study of T-cell memory formation after mild COVID-19. A single record per CDR3 protein comes from TCRdb applying MiXCR to the 5' RACE reads. The profile shows 450,000 or so distinct CDR3 sequences, around a quarter of them singletons. The sample was PBMCs or a T cell subset sorted from them (not recorded which). Every receptor here comes from an adult woman who had mild COVID-19 (a few samples of this study predate the infection). Cell type and time point are not known. Each CDR3 is given with its conserved first and last residue. The D gene is left open where the match is weak. Some rows have no size entry. The others give once, few or many, or a class for an expanded clone.

v_call,d_call,j_call,clone_size,cdr3_nt,cdr3_aa
TRBV7-9,TRBD2,TRBJ2-7,NA,TGTGCCAGCAGCATCGGTGGGGGGGAACCCTACGAGCAGTACTTC,CASSIGGGEPYEQYF
TRBV7-2,NA,TRBJ2-1,few,TGTGCCAGCAGCTTAATTACCAATGAGCAGTTCTTC,CASSLITNEQFF
TRBV7-9,NA,TRBJ2-7,NA,TGTGCCAGCAGCTTAGCTGGGCAGGGTTACCACGAGCAGTACTTC,CASSLAGQGYHEQYF
TRBV9,NA,TRBJ2-6,NA,TGTGCCAGCAGCGTAGGGTCCGCCTCTGGGGCCAACGTCCTGACTTTC,CASSVGSASGANVLTF
TRBV7-9,TRBD1,TRBJ2-3,many,TGTGCCAGCAGACGGGACAGCCACACAGATACGCAGTATTTT,CASRRDSHTDTQYF
TRBV29-1,NA,TRBJ2-3,many,TGCAGCGTTGGGCCCGCTAGCACAGATACGCAGTATTTT,CSVGPASTDTQYF
TRBV18,NA,TRBJ2-7,NA,TGTGCCAGCTCACGCACCGCGCTCCACCCCGGAGTCACCTACGAGCAGTACTTC,CASSRTALHPGVTYEQYF
TRBV7-2,NA,TRBJ2-7,NA,TGTGCCAGCAGCTTTGTAGGGGGTCTCTACGAGCAGTACTTC,CASSFVGGLYEQYF
TRBV12-3/TRBV12-4,TRBD1,TRBJ2-7,many,TGTGCCAGCAGTCCCACGGGACAGGGGTACGAGCAGTACTTC,CASSPTGQGYEQYF
TRBV24-1,NA,TRBJ1-5,NA,TGTGCCACCAGTGGCCAGGACAGTAATCAGCCCCAGCATTTT,CATSGQDSNQPQHF
TRBV5-1,TRBD2,TRBJ2-1,NA,TGCGCCAGCAGACAATGGACTAGGCCCAATGAGCAGTTCTTC,CASRQWTRPNEQFF
TRBV7-2,NA,TRBJ2-2,NA,TGTGCCAGCAGAACGTCCCCCAGCGCGAACACCGGGGAGCTGTTTTTT,CASRTSPSANTGELFF
TRBV7-9,NA,TRBJ2-3,NA,TGTGCCAGCAGCTTATCGGAGGGTTTATACACAGATACGCAGTATTTT,CASSLSEGLYTDTQYF
TRBV7-3,TRBD2,TRBJ2-1,NA,TGTGCCAGCAGCCGACTAGCGGGGGCGAGCTTGCCCTACAATGAGCAGTTCTTC,CASSRLAGASLPYNEQFF
TRBV12-5,NA,TRBJ1-2,few,TGTGCTAGTGGTTTGGGTGAAATGGGAGGCTACACCTTC,CASGLGEMGGYTF
TRBV7-2,TRBD2,TRBJ2-4,few,TGTGCCAGCAGCTTAGCGGGACTAACTCGAGACATTCAGTACTTC,CASSLAGLTRDIQYF
TRBV5-6,NA,TRBJ2-5,few,TGTGCCAGCAGCTTTGGGGAATGGACGGGAGAGACCCAGTACTTC,CASSFGEWTGETQYF
TRBV29-1,TRBD1,TRBJ2-7,NA,TGCAGCGTGGGTACAGGGGGATTAGCCTACGAGCAGTACTTC,CSVGTGGLAYEQYF
TRBV25-1,NA,TRBJ1-5,NA,TGTGCCAGCAGTGAAAGGGGACTTAATCAGCCCCAGCATTTT,CASSERGLNQPQHF
TRBV5-6,TRBD2,TRBJ2-3,NA,TGTGCCAGCAGCCCCGAGCGGGGGGCTTCTGATACGCAGTATTTT,CASSPERGASDTQYF
TRBV5-1,TRBD1,TRBJ2-5,few,TGCGCCAGCAGCTACCCGGGACAGGCAGAGACCCAGTACTTC,CASSYPGQAETQYF
TRBV7-9,TRBD2,TRBJ2-7,once,TGTGCCAGCAGCCGTACTAGCGGAATTAGCTCCTACGAGCAGTACTTC,CASSRTSGISSYEQYF
TRBV7-8,NA,TRBJ1-1,NA,TGTGCCAGCAGCGGATTAGTCAACACTGAAGCTTTCTTT,CASSGLVNTEAFF
TRBV27,TRBD2,TRBJ2-1,NA,TGTGCCAGCATCTCCCTAGCGGGAGGGAACAATGAGCAGTTCTTC,CASISLAGGNNEQFF
TRBV12-3/TRBV12-4,TRBD1,TRBJ1-1,many,TGTGCCAGCAGCCTTGGGACAGCGAACACTGAAGCTTTCTTT,CASSLGTANTEAFF
TRBV7-3,NA,TRBJ2-2,few,TGTGCCAGCAGCACTACGAACACCGGGGAGCTGTTTTTT,CASSTTNTGELFF
TRBV6-2/TRBV6-3,NA,TRBJ2-1,few,TGTGCCAGCATAAGCAGGGGACGGTACAATGAGCAGTTCTTC,CASISRGRYNEQFF
TRBV9,TRBD2,TRBJ2-7,few,TGTGCCAGCAGCGTAGCATCGACTAGCGGGTTCTACGAGCAGTACTTC,CASSVASTSGFYEQYF
TRBV7-9,TRBD1,TRBJ1-4,many,TGTGCCAGCAGCTCCAAATCGACAGGGGACGGAGAAAAACTGTTTTTT,CASSSKSTGDGEKLFF
TRBV11-3,NA,TRBJ2-2,NA,TGTGCCAGCAGCTACCCTCCGGGGGACGGGGAGCTGTTTTTT,CASSYPPGDGELFF
TRBV10-3,TRBD1,TRBJ1-1,NA,TGTGCCATCGGCTGGCAGGGGGACACTGAAGCTTTCTTT,CAIGWQGDTEAFF
TRBV6-1,TRBD2,TRBJ2-7,NA,TGTGCCAGCAGTGAAGGACTAGCGGGAGTCACCGAGCAGTACTTC,CASSEGLAGVTEQYF
TRBV12-3/TRBV12-4,TRBD1,TRBJ1-5,few,TGTGCCAGCAGAGATTCCGGGACAGGGTACCAGCCCCAGCATTTT,CASRDSGTGYQPQHF
TRBV7-2,TRBD1,TRBJ1-5,NA,TGTGCCAGCAGCTTCGACAGGGCAATTCAGCCCCAGCATTTT,CASSFDRAIQPQHF
TRBV5-1,TRBD1,TRBJ1-1,NA,TGCGCCAGCAGCTTGGATATAGACAGGGGTAACACTGAAGCTTTCTTT,CASSLDIDRGNTEAFF
TRBV7-9,NA,TRBJ2-7,few,TGTGCCAGCAGCCCCATCGGCCAGGGGACTTACGAGCAGTACTTC,CASSPIGQGTYEQYF
TRBV20-1,TRBD2,TRBJ2-3,NA,TGCAGTGCTGTGGGACTAGCGGGAGCAGTCACAGATACGCAGTATTTT,CSAVGLAGAVTDTQYF
TRBV15,TRBD1,TRBJ2-3,NA,TGTGCCACCAGCAGACAGACAGGGCTTAGCACAGATACGCAGTATTTT,CATSRQTGLSTDTQYF
TRBV20-1,NA,TRBJ1-3,NA,TGCAGTGCTAGAGATCCAACAGGTGCCTCTGGAAACACCATATATTTT,CSARDPTGASGNTIYF
TRBV27,TRBD1,TRBJ2-7,few,TGTGCCAGCAGTCCTGACAGGGGTACGGAGCAGTACTTC,CASSPDRGTEQYF